The clone carrying this T cell receptor beta chain appeared a few times. Germline CDR1 and CDR2: MNHNY and SVGAGI (reference sequence). The CDR3 extends over 15 amino acids. The trim removed 5 bases at V and 7 bases at J, leaving 14 bases unmatched. Using immunoSEQ multiplex PCR, the repertoire was profiled, and TCRdb retains in-frame clones only, with some absent. This sample has roughly 98,000 clones, with approximately 82% found just once. This entry comes from a study of control samples from healthy donors and cancer patients. The TCR comes from a woman in her fifties or sixties in good health. Sequenced sample: blood. This chain uses TRBV6-6 with TRBJ2-7; 7 nucleotides line up with TRBD1. The CDR3 protein is CASSPRGTDHGEQYF. For the CDR3, the DNA is TGTGCCAGCAGTCCCAGGGGGACAGACCACGGGGAGCAGTACTTC.